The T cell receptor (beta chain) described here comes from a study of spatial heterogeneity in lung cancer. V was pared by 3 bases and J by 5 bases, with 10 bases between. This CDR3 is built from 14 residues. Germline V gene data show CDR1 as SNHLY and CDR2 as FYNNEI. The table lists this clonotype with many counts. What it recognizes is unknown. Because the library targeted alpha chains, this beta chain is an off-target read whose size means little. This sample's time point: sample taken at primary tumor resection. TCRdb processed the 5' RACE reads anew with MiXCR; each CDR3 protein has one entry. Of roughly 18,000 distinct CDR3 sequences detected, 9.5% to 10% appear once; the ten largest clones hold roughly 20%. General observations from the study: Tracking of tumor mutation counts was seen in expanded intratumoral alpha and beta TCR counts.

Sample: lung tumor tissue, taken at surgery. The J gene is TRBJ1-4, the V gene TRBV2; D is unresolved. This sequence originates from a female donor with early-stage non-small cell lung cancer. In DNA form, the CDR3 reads TGTGCCAGCAGTGACTTACGGGAAAATGAAAAACTGTTTTTT. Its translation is CASSDLRENEKLFF. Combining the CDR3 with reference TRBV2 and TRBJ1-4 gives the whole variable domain EPEVTQTPSHQVTQMGQEVILRCVPISNHLYFYWYRQILGQKVEFLVSFYNNEISEKSEIFDDQFSVERPDGSNFTLKIRSTKLEDSAMYFCASSDLRENEKLFFGSGTQLSVL.